A single sample gave rise to the 30 T cell receptor beta chains below, sequenced in a study of blood T cell repertoires in COVID-19. Here immunoSEQ multiplex PCR was the method, and the copy in TCRdb shows in-frame clones only, minus some. The top ten clones hold about 15% of a sample with about 65,000 clones, 80% to 90% of them seen once. The sequenced material came from peripheral blood. The receptors come from an elderly man with acute or convalescent COVID-19.

The chain links TRBV18 to TRBJ2-1; TRBD1 matches at 8 bases. This CDR3 spans 15 amino acids. Losses at the gene ends were 4 bases for V and 6 bases for J; bases not matched to a gene: 8. Germline V lookup: CDR1 KGHSH, CDR2 LQKENI. CDR3 region: CASSRGSGQGNEQFF. The CDR3 DNA follows: TGTGCCAGCTCACGGGGAAGCGGACAGGGCAATGAGCAGTTCTTC.

The chain is built from TRBV27 and TRBJ1-1, with D unclear. Germline loops: CDR1 MNHEY, CDR2 SMNVEV (reference sequence). The length of the CDR3 is 13 residues. With 1 base removed from V and 7 bases from J, the gap between germline ends came to 10 bases. CDR3 bases: TGTGCCAGCAGTTTATGGGGAGGGTATGAAGCTTTCTTT. It is translated as CASSLWGGYEAFF.

The rearrangement links TRBV5-1 to TRBJ1-1, with 7 bases aligning to TRBD1. This CDR3 spans 15 amino acids. In germline, CDR1 is SGHRS, CDR2 YFSETQ. The J segment lost 3 bases and the V segment lost 6 bases, leaving 11 bases of the junction unmatched. CDR3 protein: CASTQDGRGDTEAFF. Here the CDR3 DNA reads TGCGCCAGCACCCAAGACGGCAGGGGGGACACTGAAGCTTTCTTT.

The genes are TRBV3-1 (or the pseudogene TRBV3-2) and TRBJ2-2, with D possibly matching TRBD2 (5 bases). The CDR3 loop spans 18 amino acids. Germline V gene sequence: CDR1 LGHDT, CDR2 YNNKEL (reference sequence). The V gene lost 1 base and the J gene lost 3 bases, with 18 bases spanning the gap. CDR3 protein: CASSQAKGSRGDTGELFF. The CDR3 nucleotides read TGTGCCAGCAGCCAAGCGAAGGGTTCCCGGGGTGACACCGGGGAGCTGTTTTTT.

The rearrangement links TRBV25-1 to TRBJ2-6; possible D gene TRBD1, 5 bases. V dropped 7 bases and J dropped 4 bases, with 17 bases sitting between them. The germline gives CDR1 MGHDK, CDR2 SYGVNS. The CDR3 length is 16 residues. The CDR3 region is CASTRAGTVGANVLTF. DNA for the CDR3: TGTGCCAGCACCAGGGCTGGAACAGTGGGGGCCAACGTCCTGACTTTC.

This sequence joins TRBV9 and TRBJ2-7, with unresolved D. The CDR3 runs 14 residues. Between the trimmed V and J ends, which lost 5 bases and 2 bases, there was a span of 14 bases. Per the germline V gene, CDR1 is SGDLS and CDR2 is YYNGEE. CDR3 amino acids: CASSTSTLAYEQYF. CDR3 nucleotide sequence: TGTGCCAGCAGTACGAGTACGTTAGCCTACGAGCAGTACTTC.

The chain links TRBV9 to TRBJ2-4; perhaps TRBD1 as D (5 bases). Trimming pared 4 bases from V and 6 bases from J, leaving 20 bases between. CDR1 SGDLS and CDR2 YYNGEE come from the germline V gene. The length of the CDR3 is 16 residues. The CDR3 bases are TGTGCCAGCAGCCCCCGAGGCTCCAGGGTAGGAAACATTCAGTACTTC. Encoded protein: CASSPRGSRVGNIQYF.

The V gene is TRBV27, the J gene TRBJ1-2; D is undetermined. Trimming stripped 3 bases from V and 0 bases from J, with 8 bases between. The CDR3 length is 14 residues. The V gene's germline CDR1 is MNHEY and CDR2 SMNVEV (reference sequence). The CDR3 bases are TGTGCCAGCAGTTTCCGACGGGCTAACTATGGCTACACCTTC. Translated, it gives CASSFRRANYGYTF.

J is TRBJ1-2 and V is TRBV30, with no clear D. V was pared by 4 bases and J by 2 bases, with 11 bases between. The CDR3 is 13 residues long. Germline V gene lookup returns CDR1 GTSNPN and CDR2 SVGIG (reference sequence). The CDR3 reads CAWNAAQNYGYTF. CDR3 nucleotides: TGTGCCTGGAATGCTGCTCAGAACTATGGCTACACCTTC. Combining the CDR3 with reference TRBV30 and TRBJ1-2 gives the whole variable domain SQTIHQWPATLVQPVGSPLSLECTVEGTSNPNLYWYRQAAGRGLQLLFYSVGIGQISSEVPQNLSASRPQDRQFILSSKKLLLSDSGFYLCAWNAAQNYGYTFGSGTRLTVV.

The genes are TRBV5-1 and TRBJ1-2; D is perhaps TRBD1 (5 bases). The V and J ends lost 3 bases and 6 bases respectively, with 12 bases between them. In germline, CDR1 is SGHRS, CDR2 YFSETQ. The CDR3 covers 13 residues. CDR3 residues: CASSSAGDDGYTF. The CDR3, as DNA: TGCGCCAGCAGCTCCGCGGGGGATGATGGCTACACCTTC.

This sequence joins TRBV5-1 and TRBJ1-1; 7 nucleotides agree with TRBD1. Germline trimming cut 3 bases from V and 8 bases from J; bases unmatched to any gene: 10. The CDR3 runs to 14 residues. CDR1 is SGHRS and CDR2 is YFSETQ in the germline V gene. The CDR3, as DNA: TGCGCCAGCAGCTCAGGACAGGCCCCACTGGAAGCTTTCTTT. It encodes CASSSGQAPLEAFF.

This chain links TRBV7-2 with TRBJ2-3, with 8 bases aligning to TRBD1. The CDR3 is 16 amino acids. Germline V gene data show CDR1 as SGHTA and CDR2 as FQGNSA. With V trimmed by 4 bases and J by 4 bases, 10 bases remained unmatched. CDR3 nucleotides: TGTGCCAGCAGCTCCAGGACAGGGAATCTCCCAGATACGCAGTATTTT. As protein: CASSSRTGNLPDTQYF.

The chain joins TRBV14 to TRBJ1-2; 9 positions match TRBD1. The germline V gene encodes CDR1 SGHDN and CDR2 FVKESK. The CDR3 has 16 residues. Trimming at V came to 4 bases and at J to 3 bases, leaving 9 bases not matched to a gene. This CDR3 reads CASSLKPGQGDYGYTF. The DNA of the CDR3 is TGTGCCAGCAGCCTTAAACCGGGACAGGGTGACTATGGCTACACCTTC.

The chain is built from TRBV3-1 (or the pseudogene TRBV3-2) and TRBJ1-2; D gene unclear. V shed 2 bases and J shed 4 bases, with 5 bases lying between them. The CDR3 contains 12 residues. Germline V gene data show CDR1 as LGHDT and CDR2 as YNNKEL (reference sequence). The DNA of the CDR3 is TGTGCCAGCAGCCAACAGGTCTATGGCTACACCTTC. As protein: CASSQQVYGYTF.

The chain joins TRBV12-3 or TRBV12-4 to TRBJ1-2; no reliable D call. V dropped 0 bases and J dropped 4 bases, with 6 bases sitting between them. This CDR3 contains 13 residues. This chain's CDR3 is CASSLATSYGYTF. The CDR3, as DNA: TGTGCCAGCAGTTTAGCTACAAGCTATGGCTACACCTTC.

This clone was seen more than once but under ten times. The genes are TRBV5-4 and TRBJ2-3, with TRBD2 as a possible D gene (7 bases). This CDR3 is 15 amino acids long. CDR1 is SGHNT and CDR2 is YYREEE in the germline V gene (reference sequence). V lost 0 bases and J 4 bases, leaving 12 bases between the germline ends. The CDR3 nucleotides are TGTGCCAGCAGCTTGGCCGGGGGGCGTGCAGATACGCAGTATTTT. It encodes CASSLAGGRADTQYF.

The rearrangement links TRBV7-8 to TRBJ1-5; TRBD1 matches 8 bases. The germline V gene encodes CDR1 SGHVS and CDR2 FQNEAQ. J was trimmed by 0 bases and V by 5 bases; bases with no gene match: 9. This CDR3 spans 17 amino acids. The CDR3 protein is CASSGGTGYFSNQPQHF. CDR3 DNA: TGTGCCAGCAGCGGAGGGACAGGATATTTTAGCAATCAGCCCCAGCATTTT. The whole variable domain, filled in from reference TRBV7-8 and TRBJ1-5, reads GAGVSQSPRYKVAKRGQDVALRCDPISGHVSLFWYQQALGQGPEFLTYFQNEAQLDKSGLPSDRFFAERPEGSVSTLKIQRTQQEDSAVYLCASSGGTGYFSNQPQHFGDGTRLSIL.

The rearrangement uses TRBV6-1 and TRBJ1-2, with D maybe TRBD1 (6 bases). CDR3 length equals 15 residues. The germline gives CDR1 MNHNS, CDR2 SASEGT. V was trimmed by 2 bases and J by 5 bases, leaving 15 bases between them. The CDR3 DNA sequence: TGTGCCAGCAGTGAAAGGGCCGGGACACAGTATGGCTACACCTTC. Protein sequence: CASSERAGTQYGYTF.

The J gene is TRBJ1-1, the V gene TRBV18, with D tentatively TRBD1 (6 bases). V lost 3 bases, J lost 1 base, and 9 bases lay in between. The germline V gene has CDR1 KGHSH and CDR2 LQKENI. This CDR3 comprises 14 residues. The CDR3, as DNA: TGTGCCAGCTCACCGGGGGGGCGGAACACTGAAGCTTTCTTT. Its protein is CASSPGGRNTEAFF.

This chain joins TRBV29-1 and TRBJ1-1; weak D call: TRBD1 (6 bases). Germline CDR1 reads SQVTM; CDR2 reads ANQGSEA. The ends were cut back, 8 bases at V and 3 bases at J, with 19 bases in the middle. The CDR3 loop spans 14 amino acids. For the CDR3, the DNA is TGCAGCCACGTGGAGGGGGGGCGACACACTGAAGCTTTCTTT. Its translation: CSHVEGGRHTEAFF. The complete variable domain, with remaining parts taken from reference TRBV29-1 and TRBJ1-1, reads SAVISQKPSRDICQRGTSLTIQCQVDSQVTMMFWYRQQPGQSLTLIATANQGSEATYESGFVIDKFPISRPNLTFSTLTVSNMSPEDSSIYLCSHVEGGRHTEAFFGQGTRLTVV.

This clone was found a few times. The chain employs TRBV29-1 and TRBJ1-1, with 12 bases identical to TRBD1. The CDR3 is made up of 14 amino acids. The V gene end was trimmed by 6 bases and the J gene end by 5 bases; junction bases not matched to a gene: 7. Germline V CDR1 and CDR2: SQVTM, ANQGSEA. The CDR3 DNA is TGCAGCGTCCGGGACAGGGGGCCGGGAACTGAAGCTTTCTTT. This translates into CSVRDRGPGTEAFF.

V gene TRBV5-4 combines with J gene TRBJ2-7; 13 nucleotides line up with TRBD2. Germline CDR1 is SGHNT and CDR2 is YYREEE (reference sequence). J gave up 4 bases and V 0 bases, and 13 bases lay outside the gene matches. The CDR3 contains 19 residues. CDR3 amino acids: CASSLGGLAGSDSFYEQYF. The CDR3, as DNA: TGTGCCAGCAGCTTGGGGGGACTAGCGGGGTCTGATTCTTTTTACGAGCAGTACTTC. Full variable domain (missing parts from reference TRBV5-4 and TRBJ2-7): ETGVTQSPTHLIKTRGQQVTLRCSSQSGHNTVSWYQQALGQGPQFIFQYYREEENGRGNFPPRFSGLQFPNYSSELNVNALELDDSALYLCASSLGGLAGSDSFYEQYFGPGTRLTVT.

The chain is built from TRBV4-1 and TRBJ1-1; 7 bases map to TRBD1. The germline V gene encodes CDR1 MGHRA and CDR2 YSYEKL. This CDR3 is built from 14 residues. V shed 1 base and J 6 bases; nucleotides not matched to a gene: 5. CDR3 residues: CASSQGGQSAEAFF. The CDR3 nucleotides are TGCGCCAGCAGCCAAGGGGGACAGTCGGCTGAAGCTTTCTTT.

The chain combines TRBV7-9 with TRBJ1-2; maybe TRBD1 (5 bases). This CDR3 has 14 amino acids. Deletions cut 5 bases from V and 4 bases from J, with 14 bases between. Germline assignment: CDR1 SEHNR and CDR2 FQNEAQ (reference sequence). CDR3 sequence: CASSPTTVLYGYTF. The CDR3 DNA sequence: TGTGCCAGCAGCCCCACGACAGTTCTCTATGGCTACACCTTC. The whole variable domain, filled in from reference TRBV7-9 and TRBJ1-2, reads DTGVSQNPRHKITKRGQNVTFRCDPISEHNRLYWYRQTLGQGPEFLTYFQNEAQLEKSRLLSDRFSAERPKGSFSTLEIQRTEQGDSAMYLCASSPTTVLYGYTFGSGTRLTVV.

The gene calls are TRBV10-3 and TRBJ2-5; tentative D call: TRBD1 (5 bases). The germline gives CDR1 ENHRY, CDR2 SYGVKD. The CDR3 totals 12 residues. The V end lost 6 bases, the J end lost 1 base, and 6 bases lay between the germline ends. In nucleotides, the CDR3 is TGTGCCATCAGCCAGGGCCAAGAGACCCAGTACTTC. Translating gives CAISQGQETQYF.

The V and J genes are TRBV6-5 and TRBJ1-4; 9 bases are shared with TRBD1. The CDR3 is 13 amino acids. From germline, CDR1 is MNHEY and CDR2 SVGAGI. The V and J ends lost 7 bases and 8 bases, in that order; junction bases with no gene match: 5. This CDR3 is CASKTGGQEKLFF. The DNA of the CDR3 is TGTGCCAGCAAGACAGGGGGGCAGGAAAAACTGTTTTTT.

By share, this clone counts as medium-sized. V and J are TRBV7-9 and TRBJ1-2, with D perhaps matching TRBD1 (6 bases). This CDR3 region has 15 residues. The germline V gene has CDR1 SEHNR and CDR2 FQNEAQ (reference sequence). V was clipped by 5 bases and J by 3 bases, with 16 bases between them. The CDR3 coding sequence is TGTGCCAGCAGCAAAGGACAGAAATCCTACTATGGCTACACCTTC. This encodes CASSKGQKSYYGYTF.

The J gene is TRBJ2-5, the V gene TRBV19, with 8 bases aligning to TRBD2. The junction had 8 bases not matched to a gene; V was cut back by 7 bases and J by 4 bases. Looked up from germline, CDR1 is LNHDA and CDR2 is SQIVND (reference sequence). The CDR3 length is 14 residues. CDR3 sequence reads: CASTPGRGVETQYF. The CDR3 region has the DNA TGTGCCAGTACCCCGGGGCGGGGGGTAGAGACCCAGTACTTC.

J is TRBJ1-3 and V is TRBV5-1; 8 positions match TRBD1. Germline loops: CDR1 SGHRS, CDR2 YFSETQ. The CDR3 contains 14 residues. V lost 0 bases, J lost 4 bases, and 0 bases stayed unmatched. CDR3 nucleotides: TGCGCCAGCAGCTTGGGGACAGGGGGAAACACCATATATTTT. Its translation is CASSLGTGGNTIYF.

The DNA of the CDR3 is TGCGCCAGCAGTGGCAGGGATTCTTCCTACGAGCAGTACTTC. Translation gives CASSGRDSSYEQYF. The chain employs TRBV10-1 and TRBJ2-7, with a tentative D call TRBD1 (5 bases). The length of the CDR3 is 14 residues. The V and J ends lost 4 bases and 1 base respectively, with 11 bases between them. Looked up from germline, CDR1 is WNHNN and CDR2 is SYGVQD (reference sequence).